The 5 T cell receptor beta chains listed next were all sequenced from one sample in a study of blood T cell repertoires in COVID-19. Only in-frame clones appear in the TCRdb table, and some are missing; sequencing was by immunoSEQ multiplex PCR. In the table there are about 140,000 clones, roughly 80% of which are singletons. Sequencing was carried out using peripheral blood. The receptors were sampled from a man between 50 and 59 years old with acute or convalescent COVID-19.

The chain carries TRBV7-2 and TRBJ1-1; D is perhaps TRBD1 (6 bases). CDR3 length equals 13 residues. Germline V lookup: CDR1 SGHTA, CDR2 FQGNSA. Trimming pared 5 bases from V and 10 bases from J, leaving 17 bases between. The CDR3 here is CASSAGLTGLAFF. CDR3 coding DNA: TGTGCCAGCAGCGCCGGACTCACAGGGTTAGCTTTCTTT.

This clone was detected only a few times. The rearrangement joins TRBV15 to TRBJ1-5; perhaps TRBD1 as D (5 bases). CDR1 is LNHNV, CDR2 YYDKDF, per germline (reference sequence). Trimming stripped 8 bases from V and 3 bases from J, with 11 bases between. This CDR3 is built from 13 residues. This CDR3 reads CATAAGDNQPQHF. CDR3 nucleotide sequence: TGTGCCACCGCGGCGGGGGACAATCAGCCCCAGCATTTT.

V is TRBV14 and J is TRBJ1-2, with D hard to call. This CDR3 has 14 amino acids. CDR1 and CDR2 (germline): SGHDN, FVKESK. The V end lost 7 bases, the J end lost 6 bases, and 18 bases lay between the germline ends. Here the CDR3 DNA reads TGTGCCAGCACACCAAACGGCGGGTCTCATGGCTACACCTTC. Encoded protein: CASTPNGGSHGYTF.

The V and J genes are TRBV21-1 and TRBJ2-7; the table names TRBD1, a call not compared with the DNA. TRBV21-1 is a known pseudogene. CDR3 length equals 19 residues. CDR3 loop: CASSKSGPYTGGTAYEQYV. The DNA for the CDR3 is TGTGCCAGCAGCAAAAGTGGGCCCTATACAGGGGGCACGGCGTACGAGCAGTACGTC.

The chain couples TRBV9 to TRBJ2-7, with a weak D call TRBD1 (6 bases). Trimming removed 0 bases from V and 5 bases from J, with 9 bases in between. This CDR3 is 13 amino acids long. The germline V gene encodes CDR1 SGDLS and CDR2 YYNGEE. The CDR3 nucleotides are TGTGCCAGCAGCGTAGTTGGGGGCCACGAGCAGTACTTC. Its protein is CASSVVGGHEQYF.